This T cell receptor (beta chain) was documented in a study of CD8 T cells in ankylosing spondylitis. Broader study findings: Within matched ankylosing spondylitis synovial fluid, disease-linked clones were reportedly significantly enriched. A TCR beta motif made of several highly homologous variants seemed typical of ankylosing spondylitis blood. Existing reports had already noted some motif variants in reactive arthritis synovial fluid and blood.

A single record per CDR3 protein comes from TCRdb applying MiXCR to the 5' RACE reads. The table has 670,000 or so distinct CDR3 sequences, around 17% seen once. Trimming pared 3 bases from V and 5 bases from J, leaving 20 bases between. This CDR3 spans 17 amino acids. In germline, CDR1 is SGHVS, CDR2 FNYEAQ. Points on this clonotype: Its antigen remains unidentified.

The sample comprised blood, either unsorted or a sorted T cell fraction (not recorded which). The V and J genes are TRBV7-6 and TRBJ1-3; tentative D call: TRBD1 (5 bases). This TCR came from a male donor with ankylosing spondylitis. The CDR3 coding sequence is TGTGCCAGCAGCTTGGAGGCCGGGACTCAGTTACGAAACACCATATATTTT. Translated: CASSLEAGTQLRNTIYF. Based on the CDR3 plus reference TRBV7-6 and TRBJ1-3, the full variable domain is GAGVSQSPRYKVTKRGQDVALRCDPISGHVSLYWYRQALGQGPEFLTYFNYEAQQDKSGLPNDRFSAERPEGSISTLTIQRTEQRDSAMYRCASSLEAGTQLRNTIYFGEGSWLTVV.